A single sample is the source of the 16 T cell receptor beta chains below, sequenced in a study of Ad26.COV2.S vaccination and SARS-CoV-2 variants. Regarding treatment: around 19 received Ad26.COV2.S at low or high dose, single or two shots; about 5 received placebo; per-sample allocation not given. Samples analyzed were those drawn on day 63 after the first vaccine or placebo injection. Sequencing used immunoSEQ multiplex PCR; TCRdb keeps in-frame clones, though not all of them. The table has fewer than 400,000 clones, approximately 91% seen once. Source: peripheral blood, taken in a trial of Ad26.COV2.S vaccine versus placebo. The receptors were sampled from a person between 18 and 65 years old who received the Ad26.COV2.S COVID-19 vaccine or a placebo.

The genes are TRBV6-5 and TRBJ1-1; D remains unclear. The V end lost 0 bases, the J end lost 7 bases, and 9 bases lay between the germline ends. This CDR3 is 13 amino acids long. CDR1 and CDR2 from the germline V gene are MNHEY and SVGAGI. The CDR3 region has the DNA TGTGCCAGCAGTTACTCAGCGGTTAGTGAAGCTTTCTTT. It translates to CASSYSAVSEAFF.

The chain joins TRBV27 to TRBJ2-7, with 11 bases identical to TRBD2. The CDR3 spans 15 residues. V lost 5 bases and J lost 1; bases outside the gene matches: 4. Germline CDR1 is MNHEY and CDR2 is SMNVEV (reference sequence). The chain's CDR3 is CASSRSGGGSYEQYF. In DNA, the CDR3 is TGTGCCAGCAGTCGTAGCGGGGGGGGTTCCTACGAGCAGTACTTC.

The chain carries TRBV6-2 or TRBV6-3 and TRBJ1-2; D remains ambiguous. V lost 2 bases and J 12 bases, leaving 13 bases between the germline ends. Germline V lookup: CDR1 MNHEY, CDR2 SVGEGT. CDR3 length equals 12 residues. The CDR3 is CASSYGSARHTF. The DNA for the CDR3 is TGTGCCAGCAGTTACGGGTCAGCTAGACACACCTTC.

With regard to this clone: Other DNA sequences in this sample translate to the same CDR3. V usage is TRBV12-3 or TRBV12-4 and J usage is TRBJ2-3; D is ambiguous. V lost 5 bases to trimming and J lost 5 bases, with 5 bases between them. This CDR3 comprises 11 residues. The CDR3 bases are TGTGCCAGCAGTCCCCGAGATACGCAGTATTTT. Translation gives CASSPRDTQYF.

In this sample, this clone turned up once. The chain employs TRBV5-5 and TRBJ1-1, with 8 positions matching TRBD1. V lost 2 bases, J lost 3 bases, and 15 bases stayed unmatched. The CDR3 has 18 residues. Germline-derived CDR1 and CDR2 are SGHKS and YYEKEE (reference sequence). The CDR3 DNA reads TGTGCCAGCAGCTTCTGGACAGGGTTTTCCGAACAGGACACTGAAGCTTTCTTT. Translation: CASSFWTGFSEQDTEAFF.

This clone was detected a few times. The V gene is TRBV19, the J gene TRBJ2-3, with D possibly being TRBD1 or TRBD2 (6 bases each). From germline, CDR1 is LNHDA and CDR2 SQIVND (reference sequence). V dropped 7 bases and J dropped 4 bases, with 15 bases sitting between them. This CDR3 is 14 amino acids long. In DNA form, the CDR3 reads TGTGCCAGTAAGGGGGGACTTTTGGCAGATACGCAGTATTTT. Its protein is CASKGGLLADTQYF.

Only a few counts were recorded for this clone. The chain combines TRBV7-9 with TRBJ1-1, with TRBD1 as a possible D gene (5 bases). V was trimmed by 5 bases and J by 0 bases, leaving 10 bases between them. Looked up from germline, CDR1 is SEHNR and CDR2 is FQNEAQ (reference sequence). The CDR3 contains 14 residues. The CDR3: CASSAREMNTEAFF. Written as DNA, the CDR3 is TGTGCCAGCAGCGCCAGGGAGATGAACACTGAAGCTTTCTTT.

The CDR3 reads CASSHLRNGGNYEQYF. As DNA, the CDR3 is TGTGCCAGCAGTCACCTTCGGAACGGGGGGAACTACGAGCAGTACTTC. The gene calls are TRBV6-7 and TRBJ2-7; 7 bases are shared with TRBD2. TRBV6-7 is marked as an open reading frame, function uncertain. This CDR3 region has 16 residues. V lost 5 bases to trimming and J lost 3 bases; unmatched junction nucleotides: 13.

For the CDR3, the DNA is TGTGCCAGCAGTCCCTACTTAGCGGGGGGTTACAATGAGCAGTTCTTC. This translates into CASSPYLAGGYNEQFF. This chain joins TRBV27 and TRBJ2-1; TRBD2 aligns across 10 bases. Germline assignment: CDR1 MNHEY and CDR2 SMNVEV (reference sequence). This CDR3 comprises 16 residues. Losses at the gene ends were 5 bases for V and 4 bases for J; bases not matched to a gene: 8.

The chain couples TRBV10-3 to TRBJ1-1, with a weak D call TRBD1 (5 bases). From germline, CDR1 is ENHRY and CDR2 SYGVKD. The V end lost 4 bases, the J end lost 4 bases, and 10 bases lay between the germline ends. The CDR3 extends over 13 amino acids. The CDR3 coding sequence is TGTGCCATCAGTGTGGGGGTTAGCACTGAAGCTTTCTTT. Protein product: CAISVGVSTEAFF.

This CDR3 reads CASRLLGRDNYGYTF. The CDR3 region has the DNA TGTGCCAGCAGACTGCTGGGAAGGGATAACTATGGCTACACCTTC. J is TRBJ1-2 and V is TRBV6-5; D call uncertain. Deletions cut 6 bases from V and 1 base from J, with 15 bases between. Germline CDR1 reads MNHEY; CDR2 reads SVGAGI. This CDR3 contains 15 residues.

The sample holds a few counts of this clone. CDR3 protein: CASSRGQGLNEQYF. The DNA for the CDR3 is TGTGCCAGCAGCCGGGGACAGGGATTGAACGAGCAGTACTTC. The V gene is TRBV13, the J gene TRBJ2-7, with 9 bases identical to TRBD1. The V and J ends lost 5 bases and 5 bases, in that order; junction bases with no gene match: 7. Germline V CDR1 and CDR2: PRHDT, FYEKMQ (reference sequence). This CDR3 region has 14 residues.

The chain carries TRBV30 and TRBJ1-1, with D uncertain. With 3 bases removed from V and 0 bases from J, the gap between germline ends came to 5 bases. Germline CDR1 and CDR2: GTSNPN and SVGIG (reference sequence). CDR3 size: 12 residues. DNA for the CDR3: TGTGCCTGGAGGATGATGAACACTGAAGCTTTCTTT. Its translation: CAWRMMNTEAFF. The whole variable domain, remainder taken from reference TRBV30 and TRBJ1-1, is SQTIHQWPATLVQPVGSPLSLECTVEGTSNPNLYWYRQAAGRGLQLLFYSVGIGQISSEVPQNLSASRPQDRQFILSSKKLLLSDSGFYLCAWRMMNTEAFFGQGTRLTVV.

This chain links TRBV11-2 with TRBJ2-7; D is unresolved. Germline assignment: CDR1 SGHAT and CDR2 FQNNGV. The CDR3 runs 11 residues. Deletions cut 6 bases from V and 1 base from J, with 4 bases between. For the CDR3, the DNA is TGTGCCAGCAGTCGATCCTACGAGCAGTACTTC. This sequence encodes CASSRSYEQYF.

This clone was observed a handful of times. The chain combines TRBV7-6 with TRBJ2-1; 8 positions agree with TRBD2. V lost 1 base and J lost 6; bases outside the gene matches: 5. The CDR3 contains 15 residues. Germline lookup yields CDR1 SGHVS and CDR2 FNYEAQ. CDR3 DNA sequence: TGTGCCAGCAGCTTAGTTGCGGGGGGTAGCAATGAGCAGTTCTTC. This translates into CASSLVAGGSNEQFF.

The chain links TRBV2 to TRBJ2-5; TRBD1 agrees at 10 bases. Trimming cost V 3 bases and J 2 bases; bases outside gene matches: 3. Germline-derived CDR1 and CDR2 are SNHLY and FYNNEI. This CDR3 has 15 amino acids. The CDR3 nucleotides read TGTGCCAGCAGTGAGTGGACAGGGGGACAAGAGACCCAGTACTTC. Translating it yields CASSEWTGGQETQYF.